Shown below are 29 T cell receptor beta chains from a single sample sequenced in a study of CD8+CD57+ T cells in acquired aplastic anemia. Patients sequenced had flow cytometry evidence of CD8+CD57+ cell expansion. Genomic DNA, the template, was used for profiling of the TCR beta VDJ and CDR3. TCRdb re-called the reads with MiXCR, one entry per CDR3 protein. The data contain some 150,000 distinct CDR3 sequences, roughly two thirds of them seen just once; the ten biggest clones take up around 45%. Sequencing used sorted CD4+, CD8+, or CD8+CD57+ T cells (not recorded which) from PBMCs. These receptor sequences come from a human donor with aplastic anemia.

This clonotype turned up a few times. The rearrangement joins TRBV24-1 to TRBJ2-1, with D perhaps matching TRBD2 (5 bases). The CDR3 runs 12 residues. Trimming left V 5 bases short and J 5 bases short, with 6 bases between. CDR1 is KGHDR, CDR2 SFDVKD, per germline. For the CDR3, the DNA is TGTGCCACCAGTGGGCGGGACAATGAGCAGTTCTTC. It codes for CATSGRDNEQFF.

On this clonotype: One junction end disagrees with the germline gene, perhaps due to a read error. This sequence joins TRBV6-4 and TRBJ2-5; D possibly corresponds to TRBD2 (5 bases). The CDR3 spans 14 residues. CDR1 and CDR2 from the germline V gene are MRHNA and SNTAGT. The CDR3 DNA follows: TGCGCCAGCAGTGAGAAACTAGAGTCAGAGACCCAGTACTTC. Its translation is CASSEKLESETQYF.

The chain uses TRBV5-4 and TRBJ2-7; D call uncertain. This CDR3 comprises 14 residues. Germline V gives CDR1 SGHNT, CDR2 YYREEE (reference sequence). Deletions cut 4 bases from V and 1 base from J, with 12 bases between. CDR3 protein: CASSQVQASYEQYF. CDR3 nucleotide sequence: TGTGCCAGCAGCCAAGTCCAGGCTTCCTACGAGCAGTACTTC.

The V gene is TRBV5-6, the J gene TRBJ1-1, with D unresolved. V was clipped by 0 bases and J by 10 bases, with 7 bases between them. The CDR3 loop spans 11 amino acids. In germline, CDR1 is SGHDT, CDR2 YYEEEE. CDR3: CASSLGDGAFF. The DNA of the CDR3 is TGTGCCAGCAGCTTGGGGGATGGAGCTTTCTTT.

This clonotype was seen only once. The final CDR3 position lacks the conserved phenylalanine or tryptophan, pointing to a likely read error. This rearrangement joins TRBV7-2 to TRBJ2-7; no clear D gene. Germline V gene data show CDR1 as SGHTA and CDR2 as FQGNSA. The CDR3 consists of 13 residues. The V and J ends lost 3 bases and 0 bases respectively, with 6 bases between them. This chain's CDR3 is CASSFGSSYEQYL. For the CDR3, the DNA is TGTGCCAGCAGCTTTGGCAGCTCCTACGAGCAGTACCTC.

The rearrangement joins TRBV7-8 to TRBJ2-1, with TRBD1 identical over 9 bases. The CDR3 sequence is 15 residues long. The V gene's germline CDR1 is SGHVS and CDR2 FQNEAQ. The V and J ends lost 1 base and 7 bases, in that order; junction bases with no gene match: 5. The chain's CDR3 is CASSLEVTGGNEQFF. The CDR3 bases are TGTGCCAGCAGCTTAGAAGTGACAGGGGGTAATGAGCAGTTCTTC.

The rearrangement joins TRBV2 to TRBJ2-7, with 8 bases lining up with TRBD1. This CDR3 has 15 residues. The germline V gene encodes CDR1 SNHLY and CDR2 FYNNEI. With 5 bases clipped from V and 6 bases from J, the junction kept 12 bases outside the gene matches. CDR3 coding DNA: TGTGCCAGCAGTAACTCGCAGGGGGCGCGGAGCGAGCAGTACTTC. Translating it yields CASSNSQGARSEQYF.

The CDR3 is CASSLVGLGGTEAFF. As DNA, the CDR3 is TGTGCCAGCAGCTTAGTTGGGTTAGGGGGCACTGAAGCTTTCTTT. V gene TRBV7-2 combines with J gene TRBJ1-1; weak D call: TRBD1 (6 bases). Trimming cost V 1 base and J 4 bases, with 13 bases left between them. This CDR3 is 15 amino acids long. Germline CDR1 reads SGHTA; CDR2 reads FQGNSA.

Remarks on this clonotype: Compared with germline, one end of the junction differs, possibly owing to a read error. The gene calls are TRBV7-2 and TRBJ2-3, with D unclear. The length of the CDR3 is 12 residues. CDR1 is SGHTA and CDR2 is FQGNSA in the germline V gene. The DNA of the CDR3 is TGTGCCAGCAGCTCGAGATCAGATACGCGGTATTTT. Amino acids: CASSSRSDTRYF.

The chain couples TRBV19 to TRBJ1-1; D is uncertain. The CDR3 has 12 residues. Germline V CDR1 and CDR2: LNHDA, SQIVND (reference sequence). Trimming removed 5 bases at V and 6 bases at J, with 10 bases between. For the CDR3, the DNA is TGTGCCAGTAGTCCGCGGTATGCTGAAGCTTTCTTT. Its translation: CASSPRYAEAFF.

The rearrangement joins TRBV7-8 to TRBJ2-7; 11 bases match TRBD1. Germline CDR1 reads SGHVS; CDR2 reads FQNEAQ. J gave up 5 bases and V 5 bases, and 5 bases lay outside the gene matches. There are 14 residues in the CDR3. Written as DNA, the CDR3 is TGTGCCAGCAGCCTAAAGGGACAGGGGGACGAGCAGTACTTC. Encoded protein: CASSLKGQGDEQYF. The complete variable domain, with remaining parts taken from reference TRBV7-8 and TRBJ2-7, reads GAGVSQSPRYKVAKRGQDVALRCDPISGHVSLFWYQQALGQGPEFLTYFQNEAQLDKSGLPSDRFFAERPEGSVSTLKIQRTQQEDSAVYLCASSLKGQGDEQYFGPGTRLTVT.

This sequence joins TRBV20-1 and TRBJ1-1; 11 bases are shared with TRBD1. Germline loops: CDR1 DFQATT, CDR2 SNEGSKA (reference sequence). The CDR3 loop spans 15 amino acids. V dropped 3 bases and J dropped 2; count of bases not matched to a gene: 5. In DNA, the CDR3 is TGCAGTGCTAGTGGGGGACAGGGGGTTAACACTGAAGCTTTCTTT. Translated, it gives CSASGGQGVNTEAFF.

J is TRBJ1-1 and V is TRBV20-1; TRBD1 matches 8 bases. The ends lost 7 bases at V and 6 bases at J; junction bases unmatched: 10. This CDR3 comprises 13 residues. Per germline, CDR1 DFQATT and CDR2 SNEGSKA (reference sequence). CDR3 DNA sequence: TGCAGTGTAACACAGACGACAGGGGCTGAAGCTTTCTTT. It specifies CSVTQTTGAEAFF.

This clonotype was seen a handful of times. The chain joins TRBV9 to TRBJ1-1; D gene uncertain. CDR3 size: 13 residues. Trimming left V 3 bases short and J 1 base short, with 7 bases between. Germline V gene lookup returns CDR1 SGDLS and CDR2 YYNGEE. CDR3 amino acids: CASSDGPNTEAFF. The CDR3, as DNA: TGTGCCAGCAGCGACGGGCCGAACACTGAAGCTTTCTTT.

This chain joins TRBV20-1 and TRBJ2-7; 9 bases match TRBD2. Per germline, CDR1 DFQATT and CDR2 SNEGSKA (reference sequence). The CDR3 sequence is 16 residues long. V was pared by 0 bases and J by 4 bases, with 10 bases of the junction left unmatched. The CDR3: CSARDFRLAEQYEQYF. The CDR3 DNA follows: TGCAGTGCTAGAGATTTTCGACTAGCGGAGCAATACGAGCAGTACTTC.

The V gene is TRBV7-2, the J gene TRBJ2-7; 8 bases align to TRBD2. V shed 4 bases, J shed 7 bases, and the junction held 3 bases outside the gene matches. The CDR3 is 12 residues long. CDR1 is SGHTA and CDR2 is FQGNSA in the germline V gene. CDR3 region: CASSSGGGEQYF. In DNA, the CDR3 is TGTGCCAGCAGCTCGGGAGGGGGTGAGCAGTACTTC.

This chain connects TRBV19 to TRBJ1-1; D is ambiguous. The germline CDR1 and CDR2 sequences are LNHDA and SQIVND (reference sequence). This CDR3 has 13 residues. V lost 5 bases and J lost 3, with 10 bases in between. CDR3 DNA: TGTGCCAGTAGTCCCCATAAGTACACTGAAGCTTTCTTT. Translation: CASSPHKYTEAFF.

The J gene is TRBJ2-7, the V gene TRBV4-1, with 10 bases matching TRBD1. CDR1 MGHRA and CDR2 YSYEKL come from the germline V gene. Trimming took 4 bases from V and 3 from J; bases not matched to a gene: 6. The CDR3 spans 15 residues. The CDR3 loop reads CASSRSTGGGYEQYF. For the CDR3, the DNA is TGCGCCAGCAGCCGCTCGACAGGGGGCGGCTACGAGCAGTACTTC.

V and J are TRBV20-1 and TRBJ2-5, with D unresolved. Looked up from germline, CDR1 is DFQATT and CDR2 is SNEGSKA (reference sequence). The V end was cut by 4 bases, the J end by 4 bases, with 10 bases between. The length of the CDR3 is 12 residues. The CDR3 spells CSATKQAETQYF. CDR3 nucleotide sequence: TGCAGTGCTACAAAGCAGGCAGAGACCCAGTACTTC.

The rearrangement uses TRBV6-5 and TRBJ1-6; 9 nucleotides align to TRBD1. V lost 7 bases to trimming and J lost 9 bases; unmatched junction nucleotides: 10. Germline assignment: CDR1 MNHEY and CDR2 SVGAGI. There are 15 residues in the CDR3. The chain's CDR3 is CASTARDRVVSPLHF. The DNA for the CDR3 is TGTGCCAGCACCGCCCGGGACAGGGTCGTTTCACCCCTCCACTTT.

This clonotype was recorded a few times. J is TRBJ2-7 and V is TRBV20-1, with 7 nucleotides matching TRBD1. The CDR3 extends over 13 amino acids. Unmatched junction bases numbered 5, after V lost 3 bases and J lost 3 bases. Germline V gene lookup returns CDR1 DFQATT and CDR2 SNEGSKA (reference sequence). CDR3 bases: TGCAGTGCTAGTCCCAGGGGGTTCTACGAGCAGTACTTC. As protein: CSASPRGFYEQYF.

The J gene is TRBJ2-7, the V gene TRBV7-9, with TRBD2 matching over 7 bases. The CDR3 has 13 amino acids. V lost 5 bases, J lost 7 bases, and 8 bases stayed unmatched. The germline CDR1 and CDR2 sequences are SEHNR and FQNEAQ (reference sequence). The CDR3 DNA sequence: TGTGCCAGCAGCCACAATTCGGGGGGTGAGCAGTACTTC. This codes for CASSHNSGGEQYF.

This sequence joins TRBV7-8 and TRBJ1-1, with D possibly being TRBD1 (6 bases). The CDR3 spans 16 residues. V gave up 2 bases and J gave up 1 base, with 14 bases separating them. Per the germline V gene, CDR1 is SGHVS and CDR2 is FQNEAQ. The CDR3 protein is CASSLRHEGGNTEAFF. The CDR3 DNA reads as TGTGCCAGCAGCTTAAGGCATGAGGGGGGGAACACTGAAGCTTTCTTT. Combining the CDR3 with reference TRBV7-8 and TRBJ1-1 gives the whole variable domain GAGVSQSPRYKVAKRGQDVALRCDPISGHVSLFWYQQALGQGPEFLTYFQNEAQLDKSGLPSDRFFAERPEGSVSTLKIQRTQQEDSAVYLCASSLRHEGGNTEAFFGQGTRLTVV.

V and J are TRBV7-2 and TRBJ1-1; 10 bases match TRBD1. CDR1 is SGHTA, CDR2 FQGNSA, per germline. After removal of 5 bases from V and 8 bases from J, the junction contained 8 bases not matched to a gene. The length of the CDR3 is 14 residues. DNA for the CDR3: TGTGCCAGCAGCCCCAGGACAGGGGGATCAGAAGCTTTCTTT. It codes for CASSPRTGGSEAFF.

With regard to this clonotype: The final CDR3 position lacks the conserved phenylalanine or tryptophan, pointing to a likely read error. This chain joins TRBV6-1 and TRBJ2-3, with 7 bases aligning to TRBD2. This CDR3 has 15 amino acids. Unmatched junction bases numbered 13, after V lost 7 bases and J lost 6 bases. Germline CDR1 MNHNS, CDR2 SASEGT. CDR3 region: CASIELTGGQDTQYL. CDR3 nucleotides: TGTGCCAGCATAGAGCTAACGGGGGGTCAGGATACGCAGTATCTT.

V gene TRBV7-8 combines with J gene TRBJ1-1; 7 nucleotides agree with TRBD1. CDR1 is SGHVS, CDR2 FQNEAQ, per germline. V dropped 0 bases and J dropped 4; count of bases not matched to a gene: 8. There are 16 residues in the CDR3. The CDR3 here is CASSLARGRLGTEAFF. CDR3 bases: TGTGCCAGCAGCTTAGCAAGGGGGCGCTTGGGCACTGAAGCTTTCTTT.

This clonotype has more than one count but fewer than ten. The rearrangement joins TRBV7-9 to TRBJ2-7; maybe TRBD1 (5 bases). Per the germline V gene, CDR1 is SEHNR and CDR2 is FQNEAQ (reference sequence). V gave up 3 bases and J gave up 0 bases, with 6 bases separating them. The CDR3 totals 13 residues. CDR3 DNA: TGTGCCAGCAGCTTCGACAGCTCCTACGAGCAGTACTTC. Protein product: CASSFDSSYEQYF.

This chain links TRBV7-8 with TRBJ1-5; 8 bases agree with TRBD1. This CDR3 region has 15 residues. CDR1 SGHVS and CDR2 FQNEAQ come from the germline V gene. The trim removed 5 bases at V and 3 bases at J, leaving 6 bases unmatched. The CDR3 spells CASSPRDRSNQPQHF. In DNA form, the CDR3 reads TGTGCCAGCAGCCCCCGGGACAGGTCCAATCAGCCCCAGCATTTT.

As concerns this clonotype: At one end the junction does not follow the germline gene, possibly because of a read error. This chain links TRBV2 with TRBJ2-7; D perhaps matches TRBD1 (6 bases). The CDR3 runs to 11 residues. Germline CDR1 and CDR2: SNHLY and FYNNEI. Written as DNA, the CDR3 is TGTGCCAGCAGGGTAAACACAGGGTTTTGCTTC. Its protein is CASRVNTGFCF.